The rows below give T cell receptor beta chains drawn from one sample of a study of blood T cell repertoires in COVID-19. TCRdb's table, derived via immunoSEQ multiplex PCR, lists solely in-frame clones and lacks some. The sample lists approximately 86,000 clones, around four fifths occurring once. The sample comprised peripheral blood. The source is a man in his forties or fifties with acute or convalescent COVID-19. Both conserved end residues are part of each CDR3. The order of the fields is CDR3 protein, CDR3 DNA, J gene, D gene, V gene, clone size. A D gene is named only where the DNA matches it firmly. The listing skips clone size in some rows; elsewhere it reads once, few, many or a size class.

CDR3aa: CSVVGSGGTDTQYF; CDR3nt: TGCAGCGTTGTAGGTAGCGGTGGCACAGATACGCAGTATTTT; j_gene: TRBJ2-3; d_gene: .; v_gene: TRBV29-1; abundance: once
CDR3aa: CASTWTGEETQYF; CDR3nt: TGTGCCAGCACCTGGACAGGGGAAGAGACCCAGTACTTC; j_gene: TRBJ2-5; d_gene: TRBD1; v_gene: TRBV7-9; abundance: .
CDR3aa: CATSSPRQYPQETQYF; CDR3nt: TGTGCCACCAGCTCACCCAGACAGTACCCCCAAGAGACCCAGTACTTC; j_gene: TRBJ2-5; d_gene: .; v_gene: TRBV15; abundance: .
CDR3aa: CASSSRLAGGIYEQYF; CDR3nt: TGCGCCAGCAGCTCCCGACTAGCGGGGGGAATCTACGAGCAGTACTTC; j_gene: TRBJ2-7; d_gene: TRBD2; v_gene: TRBV5-1; abundance: few
CDR3aa: CASSFQRGHEQYF; CDR3nt: TGTGCCAGCAGTTTCCAAAGGGGGCACGAGCAGTACTTC; j_gene: TRBJ2-7; d_gene: TRBD1; v_gene: TRBV6-6; abundance: .
CDR3aa: CASRPTSGSDNEQFF; CDR3nt: TGTGCCAGCAGGCCTACTAGCGGGAGTGACAATGAGCAGTTCTTC; j_gene: TRBJ2-1; d_gene: TRBD2; v_gene: TRBV28; abundance: .
CDR3aa: CASSLGTGKETQYF; CDR3nt: TGTGCCAGCAGCTTAGGGACAGGGAAGGAGACCCAGTACTTC; j_gene: TRBJ2-5; d_gene: TRBD1; v_gene: TRBV7-6; abundance: .
CDR3aa: CASSRTETYEQYF; CDR3nt: TGTGCCAGCAGTCGGACAGAAACCTACGAGCAGTACTTC; j_gene: TRBJ2-7; d_gene: .; v_gene: TRBV6-5; abundance: once
CDR3aa: CASSSQGGSGYEQYF; CDR3nt: TGTGCCAGCAGCTCCCAGGGCGGGAGTGGGTACGAGCAGTACTTC; j_gene: TRBJ2-7; d_gene: TRBD2; v_gene: TRBV7-2; abundance: .
CDR3aa: CAITRDRDTEAFF; CDR3nt: TGTGCCATCACCCGGGACAGGGACACTGAAGCTTTCTTT; j_gene: TRBJ1-1; d_gene: TRBD1; v_gene: TRBV10-3; abundance: .
CDR3aa: CASSLFPGGPGNEQFF; CDR3nt: TGTGCCAGCAGCTTATTTCCGGGAGGGCCAGGGAATGAGCAGTTCTTC; j_gene: TRBJ2-1; d_gene: TRBD2; v_gene: TRBV11-2; abundance: .
CDR3aa: CASSWGTGEKLFF; CDR3nt: TGTGCCAGCAGCTGGGGGACTGGCGAAAAACTGTTTTTT; j_gene: TRBJ1-4; d_gene: .; v_gene: TRBV5-6; abundance: .
CDR3aa: CASSFLNRAYEQYF; CDR3nt: TGTGCCAGCAGTTTCCTGAACAGAGCCTACGAGCAGTACTTC; j_gene: TRBJ2-7; d_gene: .; v_gene: TRBV27; abundance: .
CDR3aa: CSVLGTDYGYTF; CDR3nt: TGCAGCGTCCTTGGGACAGACTATGGCTACACCTTC; j_gene: TRBJ1-2; d_gene: TRBD1; v_gene: TRBV29-1; abundance: .
CDR3aa: CASRLRLPGNTGELFF; CDR3nt: TGTGCCAGCAGATTAAGGTTACCAGGGAACACCGGGGAGCTGTTTTTT; j_gene: TRBJ2-2; d_gene: .; v_gene: TRBV7-8; abundance: .
CDR3aa: CASSSGRTDTQYF; CDR3nt: TGTGCCAGCAGTAGCGGGAGGACAGATACGCAGTATTTT; j_gene: TRBJ2-3; d_gene: TRBD2; v_gene: TRBV6-4; abundance: .
CDR3aa: CASADRTASAYEQYF; CDR3nt: TGTGCCAGCGCTGACCGGACAGCTTCTGCCTACGAGCAGTACTTC; j_gene: TRBJ2-7; d_gene: .; v_gene: TRBV6-6; abundance: few
CDR3aa: CASSVQDSTEAFF; CDR3nt: TGTGCCAGCAGTGTACAGGACAGCACTGAAGCTTTCTTT; j_gene: TRBJ1-1; d_gene: .; v_gene: TRBV6-4; abundance: .
CDR3aa: CASSQEAGRVETQYF; CDR3nt: TGTGCCAGCAGCCAAGAAGCGGGGAGGGTCGAGACCCAGTACTTC; j_gene: TRBJ2-5; d_gene: TRBD2; v_gene: TRBV3-1/TRBV3-2; abundance: .
CDR3aa: CASKIAGGSADTQYF; CDR3nt: TGTGCCAGCAAGATAGCGGGAGGGAGCGCAGATACGCAGTATTTT; j_gene: TRBJ2-3; d_gene: TRBD2; v_gene: TRBV28; abundance: .
CDR3aa: CASGGLAGGSNTGELFF; CDR3nt: TGTGCCAGTGGTGGACTAGCGGGAGGATCGAACACCGGGGAGCTGTTTTTT; j_gene: TRBJ2-2; d_gene: TRBD2; v_gene: TRBV19; abundance: .
CDR3aa: CASSLEGPGQVFF; CDR3nt: TGTGCCAGCAGCTTAGAGGGCCCGGGACAGGTCTTCTTC; j_gene: TRBJ2-1; d_gene: TRBD1; v_gene: TRBV7-2; abundance: .
CDR3aa: CASSATDYEQYF; CDR3nt: TGTGCCAGCAGCGCAACAGATTACGAGCAGTACTTC; j_gene: TRBJ2-7; d_gene: .; v_gene: TRBV9; abundance: .
CDR3aa: CAISFAGEPTYEQYF; CDR3nt: TGTGCCATCAGTTTCGCGGGGGAGCCTACCTACGAGCAGTACTTC; j_gene: TRBJ2-7; d_gene: TRBD2; v_gene: TRBV10-3; abundance: few
CDR3aa: CASSEGTGTNEQYF; CDR3nt: TGTGCCAGCAGCGAAGGGACAGGGACCAACGAGCAGTACTTC; j_gene: TRBJ2-7; d_gene: TRBD1; v_gene: TRBV5-4; abundance: few
CDR3aa: CASSPPVSQETQYF; CDR3nt: TGTGCCAGCTCACCACCAGTCAGCCAAGAGACCCAGTACTTC; j_gene: TRBJ2-5; d_gene: .; v_gene: TRBV18; abundance: .
CDR3aa: CASSKVIGTGVRGETQYF; CDR3nt: TGTGCCAGCAGCAAAGTAATAGGGACAGGGGTTCGGGGAGAGACCCAGTACTTC; j_gene: TRBJ2-5; d_gene: .; v_gene: TRBV21-1; abundance: .
CDR3aa: CASSQTSGETDTQYF; CDR3nt: TGTGCCAGCAGCCAGACTAGCGGGGAGACAGATACGCAGTATTTT; j_gene: TRBJ2-3; d_gene: TRBD2; v_gene: TRBV6-2/TRBV6-3; abundance: .
CDR3aa: CAWTSGQGNTGELFF; CDR3nt: TGTGCCTGGACATCCGGGCAGGGCAACACCGGGGAGCTGTTTTTT; j_gene: TRBJ2-2; d_gene: .; v_gene: TRBV30; abundance: .
CDR3aa: CASSTNRANQPQHF; CDR3nt: TGTGCCAGCAGTACCAACAGGGCCAATCAGCCCCAGCATTTT; j_gene: TRBJ1-5; d_gene: .; v_gene: TRBV6-2/TRBV6-3; abundance: .
CDR3aa: CAWSTTKDTQYF; CDR3nt: TGTGCCTGGAGTACCACTAAGGATACGCAGTATTTT; j_gene: TRBJ2-3; d_gene: .; v_gene: TRBV30; abundance: .
CDR3aa: CASSGMLAGGYNEQFF; CDR3nt: TGCGCCAGCAGCGGGATGTTAGCGGGAGGATACAATGAGCAGTTCTTC; j_gene: TRBJ2-1; d_gene: TRBD2; v_gene: TRBV5-1; abundance: .
CDR3aa: CASSSTGDRYETQYF; CDR3nt: TGTGCCAGCAGCTCCACTGGGGACAGATACGAGACCCAGTACTTC; j_gene: TRBJ2-5; d_gene: TRBD1; v_gene: TRBV5-5; abundance: .
CDR3aa: CASSQVSSPLHF; CDR3nt: TGTGCCAGCAGCCAAGTATCTTCACCCCTCCACTTT; j_gene: TRBJ1-6; d_gene: .; v_gene: TRBV3-1/TRBV3-2; abundance: few
CDR3aa: CASREEGYNEQFF; CDR3nt: TGTGCCAGCCGCGAGGAGGGGTACAATGAGCAGTTCTTC; j_gene: TRBJ2-1; d_gene: .; v_gene: TRBV19; abundance: .
CDR3aa: CASSSNNEQFF; CDR3nt: TGTGCCAGCAGCTCTAACAATGAGCAGTTCTTC; j_gene: TRBJ2-1; d_gene: .; v_gene: TRBV11-1; abundance: .
CDR3aa: CATSRGRDRAYNEQFF; CDR3nt: TGTGCCACCAGCAGAGGGCGGGACAGGGCCTACAATGAGCAGTTCTTC; j_gene: TRBJ2-1; d_gene: TRBD1; v_gene: TRBV15; abundance: .
CDR3aa: CASRKQQTNEKLFF; CDR3nt: TGTGCCAGCAGAAAACAACAAACTAATGAAAAACTGTTTTTT; j_gene: TRBJ1-4; d_gene: .; v_gene: TRBV27; abundance: .
CDR3aa: CASSPGQGTDTQYF; CDR3nt: TGTGCCAGCAGTCCCGGACAGGGGACGGATACGCAGTATTTT; j_gene: TRBJ2-3; d_gene: TRBD1; v_gene: TRBV28; abundance: .
CDR3aa: CASSEGHYEQYF; CDR3nt: TGTGCCAGCAGCGAGGGACACTACGAGCAGTACTTC; j_gene: TRBJ2-7; d_gene: .; v_gene: TRBV6-5; abundance: .
CDR3aa: CASSARQGDEQYF; CDR3nt: TGTGCCAGCAGCGCTCGACAGGGAGACGAGCAGTACTTC; j_gene: TRBJ2-7; d_gene: TRBD1; v_gene: TRBV9; abundance: .
CDR3aa: CASSPSWQDTGELFF; CDR3nt: TGTGCCAGCAGCCCCTCTTGGCAGGACACCGGGGAGCTGTTTTTT; j_gene: TRBJ2-2; d_gene: .; v_gene: TRBV7-2; abundance: .
CDR3aa: CATFFGELFF; CDR3nt: TGTGCCACCTTCTTTGGGGAGCTGTTTTTT; j_gene: TRBJ2-2; d_gene: .; v_gene: TRBV12-3/TRBV12-4; abundance: .
CDR3aa: CASSLVETGKAFF; CDR3nt: TGTGCCAGCAGTTTAGTAGAGACAGGGAAGGCTTTCTTT; j_gene: TRBJ1-1; d_gene: TRBD1; v_gene: TRBV12-3/TRBV12-4; abundance: .
CDR3aa: CASSKQGINEKLFF; CDR3nt: TGTGCCAGCAGCAAACAGGGAATTAATGAAAAACTGTTTTTT; j_gene: TRBJ1-4; d_gene: .; v_gene: TRBV28; abundance: .
CDR3aa: CASSLVGARTGELFF; CDR3nt: TGTGCCAGCAGCTTAGTAGGGGCGCGGACCGGGGAGCTGTTTTTT; j_gene: TRBJ2-2; d_gene: .; v_gene: TRBV7-2; abundance: .
CDR3aa: CASSVETSAEAFF; CDR3nt: TGTGCCAGCAGCGTAGAGACCAGCGCTGAAGCTTTCTTT; j_gene: TRBJ1-1; d_gene: .; v_gene: TRBV9; abundance: .
CDR3aa: CASSSSVRGREKLFF; CDR3nt: TGTGCCAGCAGCTCCTCGGTTAGGGGGCGAGAAAAACTGTTTTTT; j_gene: TRBJ1-4; d_gene: TRBD1; v_gene: TRBV11-2; abundance: .
CDR3aa: CASSRETDHTEAFF; CDR3nt: TGTGCCAGCAGCCGAGAGACAGATCACACTGAAGCTTTCTTT; j_gene: TRBJ1-1; d_gene: .; v_gene: TRBV3-1/TRBV3-2; abundance: once
CDR3aa: CASSRGDYEQYF; CDR3nt: TGTGCCAGCAGCCGCGGGGACTACGAGCAGTACTTC; j_gene: TRBJ2-7; d_gene: .; v_gene: TRBV5-4; abundance: .